A selection of T cell receptor beta chains follows, all from one sample in a study of cytomegalovirus exposure and HLA in healthy donors. TCRdb's copy holds only in-frame clones and misses some; the assay was immunoSEQ multiplex PCR. The table includes some 120,000 clones, around nine tenths detected once. Source material: PBMCs. The receptor set was obtained from a woman between 18 and 29 years old in good health and CMV-seronegative. The CDR3 runs from the conserved cysteine through the conserved F or W. D genes are given only for firm matches. Size tells how often a clone was seen (once, few, many) or the class of an expanded clone, and some rows leave it out.

d_call clone_size j_call v_call cdr3_nt cdr3_aa
- - TRBJ1-5 TRBV2 TGTGCCAGCAGTGTGGAAGGGGGCAATCAGCCCCAGCATTTT CASSVEGGNQPQHF
TRBD2 - TRBJ2-7 TRBV7-2 TGTGCCAGCAGCTTAGGACTAGCGGGAAGCGAGCAGTACTTC CASSLGLAGSEQYF
- - TRBJ2-7 TRBV11-1 TGTGCCAGCAGCTTAGTTCAGGGCGAGCAGTACTTC CASSLVQGEQYF
- - TRBJ2-1 TRBV7-8 TGTGCCAGCAGCTTAAGCTTGAATGAGCAGTTCTTC CASSLSLNEQFF
TRBD1 - TRBJ1-1 TRBV10-3 TGTGCCATCAGTGACACATACAGGGGGCGAGACGCTGAAGCTTTCTTT CAISDTYRGRDAEAFF
- - TRBJ1-3 TRBV6-6 TGTGCCAGCAGTTGGACACTCTCTGGAAACACCATATATTTT CASSWTLSGNTIYF
- - TRBJ2-7 TRBV4-1 TGCGCCAGCAGCCCTAACCCTTATTACGAGCAGTACTTC CASSPNPYYEQYF
TRBD2 - TRBJ2-7 TRBV6-1 TGTGCCAGCAGCCGAACCGGGAGGTCCTACGAGCAGTACTTC CASSRTGRSYEQYF
- once TRBJ1-5 TRBV11-2 TGTGCCAGCAGCTTAGATCTTGGCACTTCGGAGAATCAGCCCCAGCATTTT CASSLDLGTSENQPQHF
- - TRBJ1-5 TRBV28 TGTGCCAGCAGTTTTCGGGGGGTCAGTCAGCCCCAGCATTTT CASSFRGVSQPQHF
- - TRBJ1-5 TRBV6-1 TGTGCCAGCAGTGAAGGAGGGCCGTGGAGCAATCAGCCCCAGCATTTT CASSEGGPWSNQPQHF
- - TRBJ2-3 TRBV7-6 TGTGCCAGCAGCAGACTCACAGATACGCAGTATTTT CASSRLTDTQYF
- - TRBJ1-1 TRBV11-2 TGTGCCAGCAGCTTTCCGGCCGGGGGGCCCACTGAAGCTTTCTTT CASSFPAGGPTEAFF
TRBD1 - TRBJ1-1 TRBV27 TGTGCCAGCAGTTTCTCCGGGACAGGGACTGAAGCTTTCTTT CASSFSGTGTEAFF
TRBD1 - TRBJ1-4 TRBV27 TGTGCCAGCAGTTTATCGGGGACAGGCAGGGAAAAACTGTTTTTT CASSLSGTGREKLFF
TRBD1 - TRBJ1-4 TRBV7-9 TGTGCCAGCACCGGGGGGACAGGGCCCGAAAAACTGTTTTTT CASTGGTGPEKLFF
- - TRBJ1-1 TRBV28 TGTGCCAGCGGGACAACCGATGGGACTGAAGCTTTCTTT CASGTTDGTEAFF
TRBD1 - TRBJ1-3 TRBV5-1 TGCGCCAGCAGCCCTACGGGACAGAACCCTTCTGGAAACACCATATATTTT CASSPTGQNPSGNTIYF
TRBD2 - TRBJ2-2 TRBV9 TGTGCCAGCAGCCCCCAGGGACTAGCGGGAGGTCACGGGGAGCTGTTTTTT CASSPQGLAGGHGELFF
- - TRBJ1-3 TRBV9 TGTGCCAGCAGCGAGGCCGCGGGGGGCTTCTCTGGAAACACCATATATTTT CASSEAAGGFSGNTIYF
- - TRBJ2-7 TRBV19 TGTGCCAGTAGTTCGGCAGGGATTACCTACGAGCAGTACTTC CASSSAGITYEQYF
- - TRBJ2-5 TRBV6-5 TGTGCCAGCAGTCGCGGGACCGGAGAGACCCAGTACTTC CASSRGTGETQYF
TRBD1 - TRBJ2-3 TRBV11-2 TGTGCCAGCAGCCCCGGTGGGACAGTAACAGATACGCAGTATTTT CASSPGGTVTDTQYF
TRBD1 few TRBJ2-7 TRBV28 TGTGCCAGCAGAAAGACAGGGCTCGAGCAGTACTTC CASRKTGLEQYF
- - TRBJ1-2 TRBV7-9 TGTGCCAGCAGCTCCGCGGGCAGAATAACGGGTGGCTACACCTTC CASSSAGRITGGYTF
- - TRBJ2-7 TRBV5-6 TGTGCCAGCAGCTTGTCAGGGTGGAACGAGCAGTACTTC CASSLSGWNEQYF
TRBD2 - TRBJ2-2 TRBV11-3 TGTGCCAGCAGCCTAACTAGCGGGAGTGCCGGGGAGCTGTTTTTT CASSLTSGSAGELFF
TRBD1 - TRBJ2-7 TRBV30 TGTGCCTGGAGTCAAGGGACAGCGCACAGCTCCTACGAGCAGTACTTC CAWSQGTAHSSYEQYF